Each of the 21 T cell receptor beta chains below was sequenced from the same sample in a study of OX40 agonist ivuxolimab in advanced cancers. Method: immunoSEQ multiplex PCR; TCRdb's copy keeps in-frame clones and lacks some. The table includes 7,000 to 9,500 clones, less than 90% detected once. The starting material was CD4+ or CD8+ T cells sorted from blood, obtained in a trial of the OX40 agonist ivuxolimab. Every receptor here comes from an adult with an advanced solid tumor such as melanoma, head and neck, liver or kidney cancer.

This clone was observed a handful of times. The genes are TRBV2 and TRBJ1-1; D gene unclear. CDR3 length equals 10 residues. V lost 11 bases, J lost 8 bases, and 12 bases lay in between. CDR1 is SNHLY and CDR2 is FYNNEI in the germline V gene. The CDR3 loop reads CAEGRGEAFF. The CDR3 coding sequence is TGTGCCGAAGGACGGGGAGAAGCTTTCTTT.

In DNA, the CDR3 is TGTGCCAGCAGCCTTGCTTGGTACAATGAGCAGTTCTTC. Its protein is CASSLAWYNEQFF. The genes are TRBV14 and TRBJ2-1; D ambiguous. There are 13 residues in the CDR3. The V and J ends lost 4 bases and 4 bases respectively, with 8 bases between them. Germline loops: CDR1 SGHDN, CDR2 FVKESK.

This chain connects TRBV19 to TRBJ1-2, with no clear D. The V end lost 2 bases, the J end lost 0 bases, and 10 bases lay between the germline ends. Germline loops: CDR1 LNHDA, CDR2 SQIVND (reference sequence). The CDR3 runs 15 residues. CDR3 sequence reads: CASSITPLANYGYTF. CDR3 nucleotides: TGTGCCAGTAGTATAACGCCGTTAGCTAACTATGGCTACACCTTC.

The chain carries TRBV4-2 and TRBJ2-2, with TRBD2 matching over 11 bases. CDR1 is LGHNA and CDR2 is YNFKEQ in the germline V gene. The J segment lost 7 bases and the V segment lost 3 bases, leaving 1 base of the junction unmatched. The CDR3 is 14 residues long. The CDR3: CASSHGLAGGELFF. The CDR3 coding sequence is TGTGCCAGCAGCCATGGACTAGCGGGCGGGGAGCTGTTTTTT.

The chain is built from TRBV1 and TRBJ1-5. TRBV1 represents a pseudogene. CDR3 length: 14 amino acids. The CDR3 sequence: CTSSRSEAHPPQHF. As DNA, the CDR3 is TGCACCAGCAGCCGCAGTGAGGCCCATCCGCCCCAGCATTTT.

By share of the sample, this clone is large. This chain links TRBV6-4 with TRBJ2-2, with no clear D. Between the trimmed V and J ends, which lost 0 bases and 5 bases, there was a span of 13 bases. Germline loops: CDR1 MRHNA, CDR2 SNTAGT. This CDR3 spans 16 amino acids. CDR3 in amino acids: CASSDSGRAETGELFF. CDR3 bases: TGTGCCAGCAGTGACTCAGGTCGGGCAGAGACCGGGGAGCTGTTTTTT.

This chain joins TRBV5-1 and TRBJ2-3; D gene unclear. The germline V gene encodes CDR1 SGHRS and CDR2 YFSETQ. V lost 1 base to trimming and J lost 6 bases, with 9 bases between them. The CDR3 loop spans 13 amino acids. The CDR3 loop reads CASSLWVRDTQYF. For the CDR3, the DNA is TGCGCCAGCAGCTTGTGGGTTCGTGATACGCAGTATTTT.

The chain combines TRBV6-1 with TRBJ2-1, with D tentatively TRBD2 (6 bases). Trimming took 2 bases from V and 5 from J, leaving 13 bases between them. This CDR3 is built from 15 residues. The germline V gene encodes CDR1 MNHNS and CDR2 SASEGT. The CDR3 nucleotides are TGTGCCAGCAGTGAACTCGCGGGGTCCAACAATGAGCAGTTCTTC. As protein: CASSELAGSNNEQFF.

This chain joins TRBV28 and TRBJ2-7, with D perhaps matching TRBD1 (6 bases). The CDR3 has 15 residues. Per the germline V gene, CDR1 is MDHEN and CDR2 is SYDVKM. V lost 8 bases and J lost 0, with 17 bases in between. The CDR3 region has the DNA TGTGCCAGCTCCTTGGGGGCGGGTCTCTCCTACGAGCAGTACTTC. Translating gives CASSLGAGLSYEQYF.

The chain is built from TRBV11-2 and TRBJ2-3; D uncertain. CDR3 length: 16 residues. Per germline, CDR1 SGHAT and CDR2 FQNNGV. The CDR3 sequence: CASAVVGASGTDTQYF. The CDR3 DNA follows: TGTGCTTCCGCCGTGGTTGGCGCGAGCGGCACAGATACGCAGTATTTT.

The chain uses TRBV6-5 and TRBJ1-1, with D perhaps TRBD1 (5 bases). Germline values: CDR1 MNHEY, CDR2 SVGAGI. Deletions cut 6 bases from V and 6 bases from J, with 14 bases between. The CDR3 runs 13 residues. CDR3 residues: CASREGVYPEAFF. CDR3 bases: TGTGCCAGCAGAGAAGGGGTATACCCTGAAGCTTTCTTT.

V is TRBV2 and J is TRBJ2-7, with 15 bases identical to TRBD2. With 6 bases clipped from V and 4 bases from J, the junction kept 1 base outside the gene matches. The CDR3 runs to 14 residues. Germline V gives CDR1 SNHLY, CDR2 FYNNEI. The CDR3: CASRGLAGGYEQYF. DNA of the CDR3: TGTGCCAGCAGGGGACTAGCGGGAGGTTACGAGCAGTACTTC.

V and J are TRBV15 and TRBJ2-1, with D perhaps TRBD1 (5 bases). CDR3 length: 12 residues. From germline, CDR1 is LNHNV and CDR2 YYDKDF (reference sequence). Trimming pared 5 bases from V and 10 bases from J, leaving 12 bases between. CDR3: CATSRRGLEQFF. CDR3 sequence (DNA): TGTGCCACCAGCCGTAGGGGTTTGGAGCAGTTCTTC.

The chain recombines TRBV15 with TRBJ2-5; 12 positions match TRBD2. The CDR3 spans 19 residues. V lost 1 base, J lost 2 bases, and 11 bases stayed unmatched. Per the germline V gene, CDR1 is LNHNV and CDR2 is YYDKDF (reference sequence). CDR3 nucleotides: TGTGCCACCAGCAGAGCTCTAGCGGGAGGGCCCTGGGGTCAAGAGACCCAGTACTTC. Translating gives CATSRALAGGPWGQETQYF.

The CDR3 DNA sequence: TGTGCCAGCAGTTGGGGGGAGTCCTACGAGCAGTACTTC. Its protein is CASSWGESYEQYF. The rearrangement uses TRBV27 and TRBJ2-7; D perhaps matches TRBD2 (6 bases). Trimming took 4 bases from V and 1 from J, leaving 8 bases between them. Germline V CDR1 and CDR2: MNHEY, SMNVEV (reference sequence). The CDR3 totals 13 residues.

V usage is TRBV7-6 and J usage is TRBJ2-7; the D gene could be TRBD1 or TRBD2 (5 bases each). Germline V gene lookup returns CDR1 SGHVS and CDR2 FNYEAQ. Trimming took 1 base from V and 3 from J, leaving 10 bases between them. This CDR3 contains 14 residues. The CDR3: CASSLVTEGYEQYF. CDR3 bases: TGTGCCAGCAGCTTAGTGACAGAGGGCTACGAGCAGTACTTC.

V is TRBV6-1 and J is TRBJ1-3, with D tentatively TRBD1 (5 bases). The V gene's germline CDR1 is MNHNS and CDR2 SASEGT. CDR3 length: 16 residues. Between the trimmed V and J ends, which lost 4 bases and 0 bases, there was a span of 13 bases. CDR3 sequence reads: CASSAQGGSSGNTIYF. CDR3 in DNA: TGTGCCAGCAGTGCCCAGGGTGGAAGCTCTGGAAACACCATATATTTT.

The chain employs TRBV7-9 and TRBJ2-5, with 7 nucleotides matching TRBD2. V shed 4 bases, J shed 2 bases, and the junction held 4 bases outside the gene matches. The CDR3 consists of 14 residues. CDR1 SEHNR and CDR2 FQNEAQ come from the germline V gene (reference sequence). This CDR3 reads CASSSPSGQETQYF. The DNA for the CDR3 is TGTGCCAGCAGCTCGCCTAGCGGACAAGAGACCCAGTACTTC. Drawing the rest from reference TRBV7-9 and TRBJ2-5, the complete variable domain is DTGVSQNPRHKITKRGQNVTFRCDPISEHNRLYWYRQTLGQGPEFLTYFQNEAQLEKSRLLSDRFSAERPKGSFSTLEIQRTEQGDSAMYLCASSSPSGQETQYFGPGTRLLVL.

CDR3 in DNA: TGTGCCAGCAGTTCTGGGACTAGCGCCTACAATGAGCAGTTCTTC. Protein: CASSSGTSAYNEQFF. The gene calls are TRBV27 and TRBJ2-1; 10 bases map to TRBD2. CDR1 and CDR2 from the germline V gene are MNHEY and SMNVEV (reference sequence). This CDR3 region has 15 residues. The V segment lost 4 bases and the J segment 2 bases; nucleotides outside the gene matches: 2.

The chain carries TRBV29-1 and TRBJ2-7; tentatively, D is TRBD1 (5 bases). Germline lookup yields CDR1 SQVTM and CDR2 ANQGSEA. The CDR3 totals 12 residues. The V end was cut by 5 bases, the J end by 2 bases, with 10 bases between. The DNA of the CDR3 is TGCAGCGTTTTACAGGATCCCTACGAGCAGTACTTC. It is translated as CSVLQDPYEQYF.

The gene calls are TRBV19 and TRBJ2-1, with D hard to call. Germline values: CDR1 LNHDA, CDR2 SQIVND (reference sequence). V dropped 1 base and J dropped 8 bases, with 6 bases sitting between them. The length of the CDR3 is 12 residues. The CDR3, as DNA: TGTGCCAGTAGTATAGTACCGGATGAGCAGTTCTTC. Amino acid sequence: CASSIVPDEQFF.